This T cell receptor (beta chain) appears in the sequencing data of a study of T cell repertoires in ileal Crohn's disease. Overall study results and limits: The median delay to postoperative endoscopy was about 7.4 months. Compared with CD4 T cells, sorted CD8 cells carried more expanded clones.

The time point was: neoterminal ileum biopsy at postoperative endoscopy, about 6 months after surgery. This CDR3 has 14 residues. Trimming removed 5 bases from V and 1 base from J; junction bases left unmatched: 2. Germline V gives CDR1 SEHNR, CDR2 FQNEAQ (reference sequence). In the case of this clone: As yet, its antigen is unknown.

Assay: immunoSEQ multiplex PCR; the TCRdb copy retains only in-frame clones and omits some. The table lists fewer than 6,500 clones, roughly 80% of them singletons. The chain employs TRBV7-9 and TRBJ2-5; 9 bases align to TRBD1. The clonotype originates from an adult with Crohn's disease. Sequenced sample: ileal tissue. Here the CDR3 reads CASSLDRGQETQYF. The CDR3 DNA reads as TGTGCCAGCAGCCTGGACAGGGGCCAAGAGACCCAGTACTTC.